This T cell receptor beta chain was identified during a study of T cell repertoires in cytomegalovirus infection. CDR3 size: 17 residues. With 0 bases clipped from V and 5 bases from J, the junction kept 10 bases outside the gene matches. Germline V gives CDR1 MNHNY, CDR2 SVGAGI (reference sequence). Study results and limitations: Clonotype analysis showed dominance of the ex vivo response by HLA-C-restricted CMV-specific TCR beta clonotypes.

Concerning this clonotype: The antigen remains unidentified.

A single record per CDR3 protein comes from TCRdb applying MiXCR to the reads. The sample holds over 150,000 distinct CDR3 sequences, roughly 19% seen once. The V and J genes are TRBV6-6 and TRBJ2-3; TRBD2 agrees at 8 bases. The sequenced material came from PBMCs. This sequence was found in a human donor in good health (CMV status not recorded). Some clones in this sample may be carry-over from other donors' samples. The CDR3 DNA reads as TGTGCCAGCAGTTACTCTCCAGCGGGAGAAGAGAGAGATACGCAGTATTTT. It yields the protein CASSYSPAGEERDTQYF.